This entry describes one T cell receptor beta chain. This CDR3 comprises 14 residues. Germline V gene sequence: CDR1 MDHEN, CDR2 SYDVKM. The trim removed 7 bases at V and 6 bases at J, leaving 8 bases unmatched. These data are taken from a study of identical twins. Among all donors, each was a healthy Caucasian. With template switching, a universal primer site was added, and the cDNA carried unique molecular identifiers. Each CDR3 protein gets one entry after TCRdb re-called the 5' RACE reads with MiXCR. Among some 500,000 distinct CDR3 sequences, more than 13% were seen once, and the ten largest hold approximately 0.98%. These records were also assigned to another study, of yellow fever vaccine responses in identical twins.

The sample comprised CD4+ T cells sorted from blood. The chain joins TRBV28 to TRBJ1-5; 8 bases agree with TRBD1. The TCR sequence derives from a woman between 18 and 30 years old in good health. The CDR3 loop is CASILGQGTQPQHF. In DNA, the CDR3 is TGTGCCAGCATCCTAGGACAGGGAACTCAGCCCCAGCATTTT.